Below are 11 T cell receptor beta chains sequenced from a single sample in a study of cytomegalovirus exposure and HLA in healthy donors. The PCR was carried out with 60 Vbeta primers and 13 Jbeta primers. Assay used: immunoSEQ multiplex PCR; TCRdb lists only in-frame clones, some missing. The sample includes around 170,000 clones, over 70% of them seen just once. The specimen sequenced was PBMCs. The receptors shown here come from a woman aged 40 to 55 in good health and CMV-seropositive.

The chain combines TRBV4-2 with TRBJ1-3; tentative D call: TRBD1 (5 bases). Germline-derived CDR1 and CDR2 are LGHNA and YNFKEQ. This CDR3 has 17 residues. V gave up 0 bases and J gave up 3 bases, with 15 bases separating them. The CDR3 region is CASSQDHRQGYGNTIYF. The CDR3 nucleotides are TGTGCCAGCAGCCAAGATCATCGCCAGGGCTATGGAAACACCATATATTTT.

This chain connects TRBV28 to TRBJ1-5; D possibly corresponds to TRBD1 (6 bases). V was clipped by 10 bases and J by 7 bases, with 23 bases between them. The CDR3 sequence is 15 residues long. Germline V lookup: CDR1 MDHEN, CDR2 SYDVKM. The CDR3 here is CAIRGGGGLRQPQHF. The CDR3 DNA follows: TGTGCCATCAGGGGAGGTGGCGGCCTTAGACAGCCCCAGCATTTT.

The chain has TRBV7-3 and TRBJ2-7; 9 bases are shared with TRBD1. The CDR3 covers 15 residues. The J segment lost 5 bases and the V segment lost 5 bases, leaving 10 bases of the junction unmatched. The germline CDR1 and CDR2 sequences are SGHTA and FQGTGA. The DNA for the CDR3 is TGTGCCAGCAGCCCGACAGGGGGGGGATGGAACGAGCAGTACTTC. Translation: CASSPTGGGWNEQYF.

To note about this clone: Since the CDR3 does not end with the conserved phenylalanine or tryptophan, this likely comes from a read error. The rearrangement joins TRBV6-6 to TRBJ1-2, with 8 bases aligning to TRBD1. Germline lookup yields CDR1 MNHNY and CDR2 SVGAGI (reference sequence). Trimming cost V 6 bases and J 8 bases; bases outside gene matches: 8. CDR3 length: 13 residues. The CDR3 nucleotides are TGTGCCAGCAGAACAGGGGGGTTTGAGGGCTACACCTCC. This translates into CASRTGGFEGYTS.

This clone was seen a handful of times. The chain combines TRBV7-6 with TRBJ2-2; possibly TRBD2 for D (6 bases). The CDR3 is 15 residues long. Germline CDR1 reads SGHVS; CDR2 reads FNYEAQ. Trimming shortened V by 1 base and J by 4 bases, and 10 bases separated the two germline ends. The CDR3, as DNA: TGTGCCAGCAGCTTAGGTGGGGGAGGCACCGGGGAGCTGTTTTTT. Protein: CASSLGGGGTGELFF. The full variable domain, rest sourced from reference TRBV7-6 and TRBJ2-2, is GAGVSQSPRYKVTKRGQDVALRCDPISGHVSLYWYRQALGQGPEFLTYFNYEAQQDKSGLPNDRFSAERPEGSISTLTIQRTEQRDSAMYRCASSLGGGGTGELFFGEGSRLTVL.

The genes are TRBV25-1 and TRBJ2-1; 12 nucleotides line up with TRBD1. Germline V gene data show CDR1 as MGHDK and CDR2 as SYGVNS. The CDR3 spans 16 residues. Unmatched junction bases numbered 13, after V lost 8 bases and J lost 8 bases. The CDR3, as DNA: TGTGCCAGCCAGACCAGGGGGACAGGGGGCTATCATGAGCAGTTCTTC. Its translation: CASQTRGTGGYHEQFF.

This chain links TRBV2 with TRBJ2-5; D is perhaps TRBD1 (6 bases). V shed 10 bases and J shed 9 bases, with 15 bases lying between them. The CDR3 spans 11 residues. The germline V gene has CDR1 SNHLY and CDR2 FYNNEI. The CDR3 sequence: CATQKDSSQYF. The CDR3 nucleotides read TGTGCCACCCAGAAGGACAGTTCCCAGTACTTC.

This clone was counted a few times. The CDR3 here is CASSLSARLYNEQFF. DNA for the CDR3: TGTGCCAGCAGTTTATCCGCCAGGTTGTACAATGAGCAGTTCTTC. V gene TRBV28 combines with J gene TRBJ2-1; no definite D call. Germline lookup yields CDR1 MDHEN and CDR2 SYDVKM. CDR3 length: 15 residues. V was clipped by 1 base and J by 4 bases, with 11 bases between them.

The table lists this clone with a count of one. This chain uses TRBV30 with TRBJ1-1; D is ambiguous. Germline CDR1 GTSNPN, CDR2 SVGIG (reference sequence). V gave up 0 bases and J gave up 1 base, with 6 bases separating them. The CDR3 totals 13 residues. The CDR3 is CAWSVYRNTEAFF. In DNA, the CDR3 is TGTGCCTGGAGTGTCTACCGGAACACTGAAGCTTTCTTT.

The chain couples TRBV19 to TRBJ1-2; the match to TRBD1 covers 9 bases. V was clipped by 6 bases and J by 6 bases; unmatched bases: 5. Germline CDR1 LNHDA, CDR2 SQIVND (reference sequence). This CDR3 has 13 amino acids. The CDR3 spells CASRQRDRDGYTF. CDR3 bases: TGTGCCAGTAGGCAAAGGGACAGGGATGGCTACACCTTC. Filled out from reference TRBV19 and TRBJ1-2, the complete variable domain reads DGGITQSPKYLFRKEGQNVTLSCEQNLNHDAMYWYRQDPGQGLRLIYYSQIVNDFQKGDIAEGYSVSREKKESFPLTVTSAQKNPTAFYLCASRQRDRDGYTFGSGTRLTVV.

A single count supports this clone. The chain carries TRBV5-6 and TRBJ1-4; D remains ambiguous. V lost 0 bases and J 8 bases, leaving 11 bases between the germline ends. The CDR3 runs to 14 residues. CDR1 is SGHDT and CDR2 is YYEEEE in the germline V gene. For the CDR3, the DNA is TGTGCCAGCAGCTTGGACGGGAACAGCGAAAAACTGTTTTTT. It specifies CASSLDGNSEKLFF.